This T cell receptor beta chain appears in the sequencing data of a study of cytomegalovirus exposure and HLA in healthy donors. Whole-study context: A prior analysis found about 120 million unique TCR beta sequences from 150 million to 200 million T cells.

To note about this clone: Its specificity is unknown.

The CDR3 has 15 residues. Trimming pared 1 base from V and 6 bases from J, leaving 13 bases between. Germline V gives CDR1 SGHTA, CDR2 FQGNSA. PCR used 60 Vbeta primers and 13 Jbeta primers. Here immunoSEQ multiplex PCR was the method, and the copy in TCRdb shows in-frame clones only, minus some. The sample gives about 100,000 clones, around 79% of which show up once; roughly 15% is in the top ten. General study findings and limits: Analysis was carried out at a later point, and it linked a missense DCLRE1C variant to TCR beta V- and J-gene trimming. TRBV6-2, TRBV6-3 and some other V segments were unresolvable in 87-base-pair reads.

Though nominally healthy at sampling, donors likely had unrecorded immune exposures. The sample comprised PBMCs. The V gene is TRBV7-2, the J gene TRBJ2-4; maybe TRBD1 (5 bases). The sequence came from a woman in her sixties or seventies in good health and CMV-seropositive. CDR3 residues: CASSLVGQGANIQYF. The CDR3 DNA reads TGTGCCAGCAGCTTAGTCGGGCAGGGTGCAAACATTCAGTACTTC.